This T cell receptor beta chain stems from a study of a mutant IDH1 vaccine in newly diagnosed glioma. The overall study: Visits designated V12 and V13 were conducted at weeks 35 and 47, respectively.

Assay used: immunoSEQ multiplex PCR; TCRdb lists only in-frame clones, some missing. The data contain approximately 100,000 clones, about 90% of them seen just once; the ten biggest clones take up 0.77%. A remark on this clone: Its antigen is not identified.

This sample's time point: week 47, end of study. What each vaccine dose contained was 300 ug of mutant IDH1 20-mer peptide, accompanied by topical imiquimod. CDR1 SGHRS and CDR2 YFSETQ come from the germline V gene. The CDR3 spans 15 residues. V lost 4 bases and J lost 1, with 15 bases in between. This chain uses TRBV5-1 with TRBJ2-7; no firm D call. The receptor's source is a woman aged 45-60 years with glioma. Sample: PBMCs, taken from a glioma patient whose treatment included an IDH1 peptide vaccine. CDR3 sequence (DNA): TGCGCCAGCAGCGCGGCTCACTCGCAATCCTACGAGCAGTACTTC. Translating gives CASSAAHSQSYEQYF.